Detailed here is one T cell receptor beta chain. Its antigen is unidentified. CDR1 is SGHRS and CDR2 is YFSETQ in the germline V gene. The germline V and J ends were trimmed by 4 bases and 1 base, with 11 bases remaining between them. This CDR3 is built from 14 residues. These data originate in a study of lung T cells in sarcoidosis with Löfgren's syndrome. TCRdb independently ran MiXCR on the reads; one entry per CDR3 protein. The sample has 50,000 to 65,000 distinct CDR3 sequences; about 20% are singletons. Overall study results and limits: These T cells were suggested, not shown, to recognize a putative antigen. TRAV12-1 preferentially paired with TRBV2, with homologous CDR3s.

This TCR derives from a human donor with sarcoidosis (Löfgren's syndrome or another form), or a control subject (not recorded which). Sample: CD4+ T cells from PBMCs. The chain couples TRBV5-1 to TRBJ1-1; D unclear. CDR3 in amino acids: CASSRTPGNTEAFF. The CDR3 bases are TGCGCCAGCAGCAGAACGCCGGGGAACACTGAAGCTTTCTTT.